A single sample gave rise to the 20 T cell receptor beta chains below, sequenced in a study of blood T cell repertoires in COVID-19. Method: immunoSEQ multiplex PCR; TCRdb's copy keeps in-frame clones and lacks some. The sample shows 110,000 to 150,000 clones, around 91% of them seen only once. The source material was peripheral blood. The source is a woman aged 55-75 years with active COVID-19.

This clone has just a few counts. The V gene is TRBV28, the J gene TRBJ2-7; 7 positions agree with TRBD2. Per the germline V gene, CDR1 is MDHEN and CDR2 is SYDVKM. The CDR3 runs 15 residues. Germline trimming cut 4 bases from V and 0 bases from J; bases unmatched to any gene: 6. CDR3 nucleotide sequence: TGTGCCAGCAGTTCGCCCGGGGGGAGCTCCTACGAGCAGTACTTC. Residues: CASSSPGGSSYEQYF.

J is TRBJ2-7 and V is TRBV7-9; TRBD1 matches 7 bases. V was pared by 5 bases and J by 0 bases, with 4 bases of the junction left unmatched. This CDR3 is 14 amino acids long. Per germline, CDR1 SEHNR and CDR2 FQNEAQ (reference sequence). The CDR3 nucleotides read TGTGCCAGCAGCCCCACAGGGGTCTCCTACGAGCAGTACTTC. Translation: CASSPTGVSYEQYF.

This chain links TRBV11-2 with TRBJ2-7; 10 bases fit TRBD1. The germline V gene has CDR1 SGHAT and CDR2 FQNNGV. This CDR3 has 14 amino acids. V was pared by 3 bases and J by 4 bases, with 3 bases of the junction left unmatched. CDR3 DNA sequence: TGTGCCAGCAGCTTCGGGACAGGGGAATACGAGCAGTACTTC. This encodes CASSFGTGEYEQYF.

This sequence joins TRBV27 and TRBJ2-7; no firm D call. Trimming took 5 bases from V and 4 from J, leaving 21 bases between them. Per the germline V gene, CDR1 is MNHEY and CDR2 is SMNVEV (reference sequence). This CDR3 spans 16 amino acids. The CDR3 sequence: CASSPTGTTRVYEQYF. CDR3 DNA sequence: TGTGCCAGCAGTCCCACCGGTACCACCCGGGTTTACGAGCAGTACTTC.

The chain employs TRBV7-9 and TRBJ1-1, with 7 bases matching TRBD1. The CDR3 loop spans 16 amino acids. J was trimmed by 3 bases and V by 2 bases; bases with no gene match: 9. CDR1 and CDR2 from the germline V gene are SEHNR and FQNEAQ (reference sequence). The CDR3 reads CASSLKRFTGDTEAFF. The CDR3 DNA is TGTGCCAGCAGCTTAAAGCGGTTCACAGGGGACACTGAAGCTTTCTTT.

The chain joins TRBV11-2 to TRBJ1-1; D possibly corresponds to TRBD1 (5 bases). CDR3 length: 15 amino acids. Per germline, CDR1 SGHAT and CDR2 FQNNGV. V gave up 5 bases and J gave up 4 bases, with 17 bases separating them. CDR3 sequence: CASSPERRGTTEAFF. The DNA for the CDR3 is TGTGCCAGCAGCCCGGAAAGGCGGGGGACCACTGAAGCTTTCTTT.

About this clone: The sample carries other DNA sequences with the same CDR3. The DNA of the CDR3 is TGTGCCAGTCAGGACAGGTTGAACACTGAAGCTTTCTTT. Residues: CASQDRLNTEAFF. The rearrangement joins TRBV19 to TRBJ1-1, with 7 bases matching TRBD1. This CDR3 spans 13 amino acids. After removal of 8 bases from V and 0 bases from J, the junction contained 3 bases not matched to a gene. Germline lookup yields CDR1 LNHDA and CDR2 SQIVND (reference sequence).

This chain links TRBV11-3 with TRBJ2-2; TRBD2 is a possible D gene (5 bases). The length of the CDR3 is 14 residues. Germline CDR1 reads SGHNT; CDR2 reads YENEEA. Trimming took off 2 bases at V and 5 bases at J, with 9 bases between the two ends. CDR3 bases: TGTGCCAGCAGCTTACGAGGGATAACCGGGGAGCTGTTTTTT. It codes for CASSLRGITGELFF.

This chain links TRBV6-5 with TRBJ2-7, with 9 bases fitting TRBD1. The CDR3 sequence is 14 residues long. V lost 7 bases to trimming and J lost 1 base; unmatched junction nucleotides: 5. Germline CDR1 and CDR2: MNHEY and SVGAGI. CDR3 loop: CASIRDRVSYEQYF. The CDR3, as DNA: TGTGCCAGCATCAGGGACAGGGTGTCCTACGAGCAGTACTTC.

This chain uses TRBV18 with TRBJ2-3, with 7 bases aligning to TRBD1. CDR3 size: 15 residues. Germline values: CDR1 KGHSH, CDR2 LQKENI. Unmatched junction bases numbered 6, after V lost 0 bases and J lost 6 bases. CDR3 residues: CASSPPTGSRDTQYF. For the CDR3, the DNA is TGTGCCAGCTCACCACCGACAGGGTCGAGGGATACGCAGTATTTT.

This chain links TRBV7-2 with TRBJ2-7, with D possibly TRBD1 on 5 matching bases. Germline CDR1 and CDR2: SGHTA and FQGNSA. The length of the CDR3 is 18 residues. V was shortened by 5 bases and J by 1 base, with 24 bases between the two germline ends. CDR3 sequence reads: CASSPLRGQGSISYEQYF. For the CDR3, the DNA is TGTGCCAGCAGCCCCCTTCGTGGGCAGGGTTCGATTTCCTACGAGCAGTACTTC.

The chain has TRBV15 and TRBJ2-3; no firm D call. Germline loops: CDR1 LNHNV, CDR2 YYDKDF (reference sequence). The CDR3 sequence is 14 residues long. V was clipped by 0 bases and J by 4 bases, with 8 bases between them. The DNA of the CDR3 is TGTGCCACCAGCAGAGAGCGAGCCCCAGATACGCAGTATTTT. Encoded protein: CATSRERAPDTQYF.

V is TRBV4-3 and J is TRBJ1-3, with TRBD1 as a possible D gene (5 bases). V was clipped by 3 bases and J by 6 bases, with 15 bases between them. CDR3 size: 15 residues. The germline V gene has CDR1 LGHNA and CDR2 YSLEER. The CDR3: CASSQGRGKSNTIYF. The CDR3 DNA follows: TGCGCCAGCAGCCAGGGGCGGGGCAAATCAAACACCATATATTTT.

The chain links TRBV14 to TRBJ2-5; TRBD1 is a possible D gene (6 bases). Trimming stripped 1 base from V and 5 bases from J, with 14 bases between. Germline assignment: CDR1 SGHDN and CDR2 FVKESK. This CDR3 region has 15 residues. The CDR3 nucleotides read TGTGCCAGCAGCCAAGCCGGCAGGGGTCTGGAGACCCAGTACTTC. Amino acid sequence: CASSQAGRGLETQYF. Variable domain in full (rest from reference TRBV14 and TRBJ2-5): EAGVTQFPSHSVIEKGQTVTLRCDPISGHDNLYWYRRVMGKEIKFLLHFVKESKQDESGMPNNRFLAERTGGTYSTLKVQPAELEDSGVYFCASSQAGRGLETQYFGPGTRLLVL.

V is TRBV23-1 and J is TRBJ2-3; D gene unclear. TRBV23-1 is placed among ORFs of uncertain function. This CDR3 comprises 17 residues. Deletions cut 3 bases from V and 0 bases from J, with 16 bases between. The CDR3 here is CASSQSQKNTSTDTQYF. The CDR3 region has the DNA TGCGCCAGCAGTCAGTCCCAAAAAAATACTAGCACAGATACGCAGTATTTT.

CDR3 protein: CASSSEGFSSVGGELFF. The CDR3 region has the DNA TGTGCCAGCAGCTCGGAGGGCTTTTCGAGTGTAGGCGGGGAGCTGTTTTTT. V and J are TRBV5-5 and TRBJ2-2, with D possibly matching TRBD2 (6 bases). Germline assignment: CDR1 SGHKS and CDR2 YYEKEE (reference sequence). Trimming removed 3 bases at V and 7 bases at J, with 22 bases between. The CDR3 has 17 residues.

The V gene is TRBV6-5, the J gene TRBJ1-1, with D perhaps matching TRBD1 (6 bases). The CDR3 contains 15 residues. CDR1 and CDR2 (germline): MNHEY, SVGAGI. The V end was cut by 6 bases, the J end by 2 bases, with 16 bases between. The CDR3 nucleotides are TGTGCCAGCAGGTTAAACAGGGTCCCCAACACTGAAGCTTTCTTT. Its protein product is CASRLNRVPNTEAFF.

V and J are TRBV6-2 or TRBV6-3 and TRBJ2-3; unclear D gene. V gave up 0 bases and J gave up 6 bases, with 10 bases separating them. Looked up from germline, CDR1 is MNHEY and CDR2 is SVGEGT. This CDR3 is built from 14 residues. The CDR3: CASSYSAIPDTQYF. DNA for the CDR3: TGTGCCAGCAGTTACTCGGCCATCCCGGATACGCAGTATTTT.

The gene calls are TRBV30 and TRBJ2-2, with no clear D. Trimming removed 3 bases at V and 3 bases at J, with 5 bases between. The CDR3 consists of 12 residues. The germline V gene encodes CDR1 GTSNPN and CDR2 SVGIG (reference sequence). This CDR3 reads CAWRFDTGELFF. In DNA, the CDR3 is TGTGCCTGGAGGTTCGACACCGGGGAGCTGTTTTTT.

Of note for this clone: Other DNA variants within this sample encode the same CDR3. The V call is TRBV5-1, the J call TRBJ2-1, with TRBD2 identical over 7 bases. Germline CDR1 SGHRS, CDR2 YFSETQ. The CDR3 contains 16 residues. Trimming cost V 0 bases and J 1 base; bases outside gene matches: 4. The CDR3 DNA is TGCGCCAGCAGCTTGGGTGCGGGAGTGTCCTACAATGAGCAGTTCTTC. This translates into CASSLGAGVSYNEQFF.